This T cell receptor (beta chain) was sequenced during a study of beta chain features in type 1 diabetes. Expressed TCRB transcripts were sequenced after all isolated RNA was converted to cDNA. Only in-frame clones appear in the TCRdb table, and some are missing; sequencing was by immunoSEQ multiplex PCR. The sample consists of under 400,000 clones, around 12% of them appearing once. General observations from the study: Moderate but significant shortening of TCRB CDR3s was recorded in all four CD4+ subsets from Type 1 diabetes patients.

The CDR3 consists of 14 residues. Deletions cut 3 bases from V and 0 bases from J, with 9 bases between. In germline, CDR1 is SQVTM, CDR2 ANQGSEA. This clone occurred a few times. Antigen: not known. Sequencing was performed on naive CD4+ T cells from blood. The sequence was collected from a woman under 30 with type 1 diabetes. The V gene is TRBV29-1, the J gene TRBJ1-3; D unclear. The CDR3 spells CSVDAGISGNTIYF. In nucleotides, the CDR3 is TGCAGCGTTGATGCTGGCATCTCTGGAAACACCATATATTTT.